The 25 T cell receptor beta chains in this list originate from one sample, sequenced in a study of CD4 T cells in relation to SARS-CoV-2 and coronaviruses. The antigens for these receptors are not known. Only in-frame clones appear in the TCRdb table, and some are missing; sequencing was by immunoSEQ multiplex PCR. Here the sample spans some 44,000 clones, 82% being singletons. Sequencing was done on a sample of naive CD4+ T cells from PBMCs, cultured in vitro. Subset in this sample: naive CD4+ T cells isolated by negative enrichment. These TCRs come from an adult with COVID-19.

A single count supports this clone. The rearrangement links TRBV2 to TRBJ2-1; D might be TRBD1 or TRBD2, each matching 5 bases. Germline lookup yields CDR1 SNHLY and CDR2 FYNNEI. The CDR3 is made up of 12 amino acids. The V end lost 10 bases, the J end lost 9 bases, and 16 bases lay between the germline ends. The CDR3 nucleotides read TGTGCCATCAAACATAGGGGAGTTGAGCAGTTCTTC. Its translation is CAIKHRGVEQFF.

The gene calls are TRBV29-1 and TRBJ1-1, with a tentative D call TRBD1 (6 bases). V was shortened by 7 bases and J by 4 bases, with 13 bases between the two germline ends. There are 12 residues in the CDR3. Germline CDR1 and CDR2: SQVTM and ANQGSEA. CDR3 sequence reads: CSAGAGATEAFF. CDR3 coding DNA: TGCAGCGCCGGGGCGGGGGCCACTGAAGCTTTCTTT.

The CDR3 loop is CASRKTASGRMWEQYF. The CDR3 region has the DNA TGTGCCAGCAGAAAAACGGCTAGCGGGAGGATGTGGGAGCAGTACTTC. This chain uses TRBV7-2 with TRBJ2-7, with 11 bases fitting TRBD2. Trimming cost V 6 bases and J 7 bases; bases outside gene matches: 14. Germline V lookup: CDR1 SGHTA, CDR2 FQGNSA. This CDR3 spans 16 amino acids.

The CDR3 here is CAATPRENTEAFF. The CDR3 region has the DNA TGTGCCGCCACCCCCAGGGAAAACACTGAAGCTTTCTTT. V is TRBV10-3 and J is TRBJ1-1; D might be TRBD1 (5 bases). V gave up 11 bases and J gave up 2 bases, with 15 bases separating them. Germline CDR1 and CDR2: ENHRY and SYGVKD. The CDR3 loop spans 13 amino acids.

This chain joins TRBV18 and TRBJ2-4; TRBD2 aligns across 11 bases. The CDR3 runs 18 residues. Germline lookup yields CDR1 KGHSH and CDR2 LQKENI. The V gene end was trimmed by 0 bases and the J gene end by 3 bases; junction bases not matched to a gene: 7. In nucleotides, the CDR3 is TGTGCCAGCTCACCACCGCAGGGACTAGCGGATATCAAAAACATTCAGTACTTC. Protein: CASSPPQGLADIKNIQYF. Together with reference TRBV18 and TRBJ2-4, the CDR3 gives the full variable domain: NAGVMQNPRHLVRRRGQEARLRCSPMKGHSHVYWYRQLPEEGLKFMVYLQKENIIDESGMPKERFSAEFPKEGPSILRIQQVVRGDSAAYFCASSPPQGLADIKNIQYFGAGTRLSVL.

The chain combines TRBV28 with TRBJ2-1; no reliable D call. Trimming left V 9 bases short and J 3 bases short, with 15 bases between. The CDR3 has 14 amino acids. Germline loops: CDR1 MDHEN, CDR2 SYDVKM. This CDR3 is CASRYGRNYNEQFF. CDR3 nucleotide sequence: TGTGCCAGTCGCTACGGGCGGAACTACAATGAGCAGTTCTTC. Full variable domain (rest looked up from reference TRBV28 and TRBJ2-1): DVKVTQSSRYLVKRTGEKVFLECVQDMDHENMFWYRQDPGLGLRLIYFSYDVKMKEKGDIPEGYSVSREKKERFSLILESASTNQTSMYLCASRYGRNYNEQFFGPGTRLTVL.

The rearrangement joins TRBV29-1 to TRBJ1-2; 7 bases are shared with TRBD1. Germline V lookup: CDR1 SQVTM, CDR2 ANQGSEA. The CDR3 extends over 13 amino acids. V lost 4 bases to trimming and J lost 6 bases; unmatched junction nucleotides: 8. The CDR3 region is CSVAWDSQNGYTF. The CDR3 nucleotides read TGCAGCGTTGCCTGGGACAGTCAAAATGGCTACACCTTC.

The DNA for the CDR3 is TGTGCCAGCAGTGAATATGAGGGTCCCATGCCCTACGAGCAGTACTTC. Its translation: CASSEYEGPMPYEQYF. This chain uses TRBV6-1 with TRBJ2-7, with D possibly matching TRBD2 (5 bases). V lost 2 bases and J lost 2, with 16 bases in between. The CDR3 contains 16 residues. Germline V gives CDR1 MNHNS, CDR2 SASEGT.

This sequence joins TRBV2 and TRBJ1-2, with D perhaps matching TRBD1 (6 bases). Per the germline V gene, CDR1 is SNHLY and CDR2 is FYNNEI. V shed 6 bases and J shed 6 bases, with 14 bases lying between them. This CDR3 comprises 13 residues. The CDR3 coding sequence is TGTGCCAGCAGGACACAGGGAACCCATGGCTACACCTTC. Protein sequence: CASRTQGTHGYTF.

The genes are TRBV28 and TRBJ2-2; D not resolved. Germline V gene sequence: CDR1 MDHEN, CDR2 SYDVKM. The CDR3 is 11 amino acids. V was pared by 7 bases and J by 3 bases, with 3 bases between. CDR3 nucleotides: TGTGCCAGCAAAGACACCGGGGAGCTGTTTTTT. The encoded protein is CASKDTGELFF.

This clone turned up a few times. This chain uses TRBV28 with TRBJ2-7; the D gene is possibly TRBD1 (5 bases). V shed 3 bases and J shed 5 bases, with 14 bases lying between them. Germline CDR1 MDHEN, CDR2 SYDVKM. The CDR3 totals 14 residues. The CDR3 protein is CASSLAGLVNEQYF. The DNA for the CDR3 is TGTGCCAGCAGTTTGGCAGGGTTAGTCAACGAGCAGTACTTC.

In its sample, this clone was seen once. The chain links TRBV19 to TRBJ2-2; 9 bases fit TRBD1. The CDR3 contains 15 residues. Germline V gene lookup returns CDR1 LNHDA and CDR2 SQIVND (reference sequence). Trimming cost V 6 bases and J 4 bases; bases outside gene matches: 6. CDR3 in amino acids: CASRRDRVGTGELFF. CDR3 coding DNA: TGTGCCAGTAGAAGGGACAGGGTTGGCACCGGGGAGCTGTTTTTT.

The V and J genes are TRBV5-4 and TRBJ1-2; tentative D call: TRBD1 (6 bases). Germline V CDR1 and CDR2: SGHNT, YYREEE (reference sequence). This CDR3 comprises 14 residues. V gave up 0 bases and J gave up 8 bases, with 14 bases separating them. The CDR3 nucleotides are TGTGCCAGCAGCTTGGCCAACAGGGCGGACGGCTACACCTTC. Residues: CASSLANRADGYTF.

The V and J genes are TRBV9 and TRBJ1-3; D not resolved. The V end lost 1 base, the J end lost 0 bases, and 5 bases lay between the germline ends. The CDR3 runs to 14 residues. CDR1 SGDLS and CDR2 YYNGEE come from the germline V gene. This CDR3 is CASSVQSSGNTIYF. The CDR3 nucleotides are TGTGCCAGCAGCGTACAGAGCTCTGGAAACACCATATATTTT.

CDR3 DNA: TGTGCCACCAGCAGAGATAGGGGCGGGTTTTACGAGCAGTACTTC. Protein: CATSRDRGGFYEQYF. V and J are TRBV15 and TRBJ2-7; D assignment may be TRBD1 or TRBD2 (5 bases each). CDR3 length: 15 residues. Germline CDR1 and CDR2: LNHNV and YYDKDF (reference sequence). V lost 0 bases and J 4 bases, leaving 13 bases between the germline ends.

This clone occurred once. CDR3 nucleotides: TGTGCCAGCAGCAAAGTGGGAAAGAGGGCCTGCTTTGGAAACACCATATATTTT. Protein sequence: CASSKVGKRACFGNTIYF. The V gene is TRBV21-1, the J gene TRBJ1-3. TRBV21-1 is a pseudogene segment. The CDR3 length is 18 residues.

This chain's CDR3 is CASSYSISGAGYGYTF. Here the CDR3 DNA reads TGTGCCAGCAGTTACTCGATATCGGGGGCGGGCTATGGCTACACCTTC. The chain uses TRBV6-6 and TRBJ1-2; possibly TRBD1 for D (6 bases). The germline V gene has CDR1 MNHNY and CDR2 SVGAGI (reference sequence). This CDR3 comprises 16 residues. V shed 0 bases and J shed 4 bases, with 15 bases lying between them.

J is TRBJ2-7 and V is TRBV30; the D gene could be TRBD1 or TRBD2 (6 bases each). V gave up 3 bases and J gave up 5 bases, with 20 bases separating them. This CDR3 comprises 15 residues. Germline V gene sequence: CDR1 GTSNPN, CDR2 SVGIG (reference sequence). CDR3 DNA sequence: TGTGCCTGGAGCCCCGGGGGCCCATTCGTTGACGAGCAGTACTTC. It yields the protein CAWSPGGPFVDEQYF.

This chain connects TRBV28 to TRBJ2-7; D might be TRBD2 (6 bases). This CDR3 has 13 residues. V lost 7 bases, J lost 4 bases, and 14 bases lay in between. The germline CDR1 and CDR2 sequences are MDHEN and SYDVKM. CDR3 amino acids: CASTTSGEYEQYF. The DNA for the CDR3 is TGTGCCAGCACTACTTCGGGGGAGTACGAGCAGTACTTC.

The chain employs TRBV18 and TRBJ2-2; D might be TRBD2 (6 bases). CDR3 length: 16 residues. Trimming pared 4 bases from V and 6 bases from J, leaving 18 bases between. The germline V gene encodes CDR1 KGHSH and CDR2 LQKENI. CDR3 sequence (DNA): TGTGCCAGCTCACGTAGCGCGGGACTCCCCCCCGGGGAGCTGTTTTTT. As protein: CASSRSAGLPPGELFF.

The chain links TRBV4-1 to TRBJ1-2; D is unclear. The CDR3 length is 14 residues. CDR1 is MGHRA, CDR2 YSYEKL, per germline. Deletions cut 1 base from V and 8 bases from J, with 14 bases between. This CDR3 is CASSQVQREGGYTF. In nucleotides, the CDR3 is TGCGCCAGCAGCCAAGTCCAGAGGGAGGGAGGCTACACCTTC.

The chain is built from TRBV7-2 and TRBJ2-3; 8 nucleotides match TRBD1. CDR3 length: 15 amino acids. Per germline, CDR1 SGHTA and CDR2 FQGNSA. Germline trimming cut 5 bases from V and 2 bases from J; bases unmatched to any gene: 6. This CDR3 reads CASSLGTGITDTQYF. CDR3 coding DNA: TGTGCCAGCAGCCTAGGGACAGGAATCACAGATACGCAGTATTTT.

For this clone: Compared with germline, one end of the junction differs, possibly owing to a read error. V usage is TRBV19 and J usage is TRBJ2-4; 7 bases map to TRBD1. This CDR3 comprises 15 residues. Germline-derived CDR1 and CDR2 are LNHDA and SQIVND (reference sequence). In DNA, the CDR3 is TGTGCCAGTAGTATAGCCCCCCAGGGGGTGTCATCCTTGGACTTC. It specifies CASSIAPQGVSSLDF.

The chain is built from TRBV7-2 and TRBJ2-1, with D perhaps TRBD1 (5 bases). The CDR3 length is 16 residues. Germline V gene lookup returns CDR1 SGHTA and CDR2 FQGNSA. V was shortened by 0 bases and J by 2 bases, with 11 bases between the two germline ends. CDR3 loop: CASSLAQGIAYNEQFF. The CDR3 DNA reads TGTGCCAGCAGCTTAGCGCAGGGAATAGCCTACAATGAGCAGTTCTTC.

This chain connects TRBV6-1 to TRBJ1-1, with D possibly TRBD1 on 6 matching bases. Germline V gene data show CDR1 as MNHNS and CDR2 as SASEGT. The CDR3 runs 16 residues. V was trimmed by 0 bases and J by 8 bases, leaving 19 bases between them. Written as DNA, the CDR3 is TGTGCCAGCAGTGAAGCGCTTCGGGGGCAGGGTTTCGAAGCTTTCTTT. Its translation is CASSEALRGQGFEAFF.